The clone carrying this T cell receptor (beta chain) was counted a few times. Its cognate antigen is unknown. Trimming removed 5 bases at V and 2 bases at J, with 10 bases between. CDR1 is SGHTA, CDR2 FQGNSA, per germline. This CDR3 contains 14 residues. This sample stems from a study of beta chain features in type 1 diabetes. Of the isolated RNA, all was reverse transcribed, and so the sequenced material was expressed TCRB transcripts. Measured with immunoSEQ multiplex PCR; TCRdb has only the in-frame clones, and not every one. The table shows 200,000 to 300,000 clones, with roughly 11% occurring only once. Study-wide points: The naive, central memory and Treg TCRB repertoires of patients appeared to be more similar to one another than those of healthy donors. Moderate but significant shortening of TCRB CDR3s was recorded in all four CD4+ subsets from Type 1 diabetes patients.

Sequencing was performed on naive CD4+ T cells from blood. This sequence originates from a man in his thirties or forties with type 1 diabetes. The chain employs TRBV7-2 and TRBJ2-1; no definite D call. CDR3: CASSPVRTYNEQFF. Written as DNA, the CDR3 is TGTGCCAGCAGCCCGGTTCGCACCTACAATGAGCAGTTCTTC.